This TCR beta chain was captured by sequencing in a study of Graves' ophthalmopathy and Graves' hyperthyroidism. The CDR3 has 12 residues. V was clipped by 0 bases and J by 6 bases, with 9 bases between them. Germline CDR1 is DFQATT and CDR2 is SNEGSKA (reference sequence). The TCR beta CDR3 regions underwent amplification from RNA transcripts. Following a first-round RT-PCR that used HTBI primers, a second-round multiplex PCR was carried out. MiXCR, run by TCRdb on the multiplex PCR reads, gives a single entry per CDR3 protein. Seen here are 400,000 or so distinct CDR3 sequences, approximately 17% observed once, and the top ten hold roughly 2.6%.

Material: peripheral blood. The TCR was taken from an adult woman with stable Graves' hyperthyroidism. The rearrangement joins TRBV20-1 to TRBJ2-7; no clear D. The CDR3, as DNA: TGCAGTGCTAGAGATCAATGGACCGAGCAGTACTTC. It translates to CSARDQWTEQYF.